One and the same sample provided the 20 T cell receptor beta chains below, sequenced in a study of breast tumors, draining lymph nodes, adjacent tissues. MiXCR was run by TCRdb on the multiplex PCR reads, yielding one entry per CDR3 protein. The sample holds approximately 130,000 distinct CDR3 sequences, 20% to 25% seen once. Breast cancer patients provided tissue from their axillary draining lymph nodes. The sequenced sample consisted of axillary lymph node tissue. The receptors stem from a female donor with breast cancer. Some clones in this sample may be carry-over from other donors' samples.

CDR3 residues: CASSLTHNQPQHF. For the CDR3, the DNA is TGTGCCAGCAGTTTAACCCACAATCAGCCCCAGCATTTT. The rearrangement joins TRBV27 to TRBJ1-5; D call uncertain. From germline, CDR1 is MNHEY and CDR2 SMNVEV (reference sequence). There are 13 residues in the CDR3. Trimming took 2 bases from V and 3 from J, leaving 5 bases between them.

This clonotype was seen only a few times. The J gene is TRBJ2-1, the V gene TRBV3-1; the D gene is possibly TRBD2 (5 bases). CDR1 and CDR2 from the germline V gene are LGHDT and YNNKEL (reference sequence). Between the trimmed V and J ends, which lost 2 bases and 0 bases, there was a span of 11 bases. The CDR3 sequence is 16 residues long. Written as DNA, the CDR3 is TGTGCCAGCAGCCAATGGAGGCAGAGCTCCTACAATGAGCAGTTCTTC. Translation gives CASSQWRQSSYNEQFF.

This clonotype turned up a few times. This chain links TRBV29-1 with TRBJ2-5; 8 bases align to TRBD1. Trimming cost V 7 bases and J 5 bases; bases outside gene matches: 6. Per the germline V gene, CDR1 is SQVTM and CDR2 is ANQGSEA. The CDR3 contains 12 residues. CDR3 nucleotides: TGCAGCGGCAGGGGGCGCAGGGAGACCCAGTACTTC. Translated: CSGRGRRETQYF.

This clonotype was seen ten or more times. This chain connects TRBV24-1 to TRBJ2-3; 8 nucleotides agree with TRBD1. Per the germline V gene, CDR1 is KGHDR and CDR2 is SFDVKD. V shed 3 bases, J shed 2 bases, and the junction held 3 bases outside the gene matches. The CDR3 length is 15 residues. The DNA for the CDR3 is TGTGCCACCAGTGATCGACAGGGGTTCACAGATACGCAGTATTTT. Translated, it gives CATSDRQGFTDTQYF.

This clonotype was picked up many times. The rearrangement links TRBV5-1 to TRBJ2-7; 7 bases line up with TRBD2. This CDR3 region has 14 residues. The V and J ends lost 0 bases and 4 bases, in that order; junction bases with no gene match: 4. Germline V gene lookup returns CDR1 SGHRS and CDR2 YFSETQ. The CDR3: CASSLGGSRYEQYF. The CDR3 DNA follows: TGCGCCAGCAGCTTGGGCGGGAGTCGGTACGAGCAGTACTTC.

A note on this clonotype: A clone one base away is much larger, so this may be a read error. The chain recombines TRBV28 with TRBJ2-5, with unresolved D. Trimming removed 8 bases at V and 7 bases at J, with 11 bases between. Per germline, CDR1 MDHEN and CDR2 SYDVKM. This CDR3 is built from 11 residues. Written as DNA, the CDR3 is TGTGCCAGCGGTCGTGTACGGACCCAGTACTTC. Translation gives CASGRVRTQYF.

A note on this clonotype: A much larger clonotype is one base distant, so this may be a read error. The chain has TRBV19 and TRBJ1-4; possible D gene TRBD1, 5 bases. CDR3 length: 15 residues. Germline CDR1 is LNHDA and CDR2 is SQIVND (reference sequence). The CDR3 is CTSSGIGASNEKLFF. The DNA of the CDR3 is TGTACCAGTAGTGGCATAGGGGCCTCGAATGAAAAACTGTTTTTT.

This clonotype was counted a few times. The chain joins TRBV6-1 to TRBJ2-2; D gene ambiguous. Germline V gene lookup returns CDR1 MNHNS and CDR2 SASEGT. The CDR3 extends over 14 amino acids. V gave up 2 bases and J gave up 2 bases, with 6 bases separating them. The CDR3 is CASSELGNTGELFF. The CDR3 DNA reads as TGTGCCAGCAGTGAACTGGGAAACACCGGGGAGCTGTTTTTT.

This clonotype was seen ten or more times. The chain has TRBV5-5 and TRBJ2-1, with unresolved D. Trimming pared 0 bases from V and 0 bases from J, leaving 7 bases between. The CDR3 runs 15 residues. Looked up from germline, CDR1 is SGHKS and CDR2 is YYEKEE (reference sequence). The CDR3 protein is CASSLEPYSYNEQFF. The CDR3 DNA sequence: TGTGCCAGCAGCTTGGAACCATACTCCTACAATGAGCAGTTCTTC.

On this clonotype itself: A much larger clone lies one base from this, so it may be a read error. The J gene is TRBJ1-5, the V gene TRBV2; D gene ambiguous. The CDR3 loop spans 15 amino acids. Germline V lookup: CDR1 SNHLY, CDR2 FYNNEI. The V end lost 4 bases, the J end lost 1 base, and 11 bases lay between the germline ends. Written as DNA, the CDR3 is TGTGCCAGCAGTGTCGGGCCGGAAAGCAATCAGCCCCAGCATTTT. Amino acid sequence: CASSVGPESNQPQHF.

To note about this clonotype: Relative to the germline gene, one junction end is altered; a read error may explain this. V gene TRBV7-6 combines with J gene TRBJ2-1; possible D gene TRBD2, 5 bases. Germline-derived CDR1 and CDR2 are SGHVS and FNYEAQ. This CDR3 has 13 residues. CDR3 sequence (DNA): TGTGCCAGCGGCTTTCCTGAGGGCGGACGGCAGTCCTTC. This sequence encodes CASGFPEGGRQSF.

Worth noting for this clonotype: With a much larger clone just one base away, this may be a read error. V usage is TRBV7-2 and J usage is TRBJ2-1; 9 nucleotides line up with TRBD2. V gave up 1 base and J gave up 13 bases; unmatched junction bases: 20. The CDR3 is made up of 18 amino acids. Germline loops: CDR1 SGHTA, CDR2 FQGNSA. CDR3 coding DNA: TGTGCCAGCAGCTTAGTGTCGTCCGGGACTAGCTCTTCCCGACCCCAGTTCTTC. It translates to CASSLVSSGTSSSRPQFF.

To note about this clonotype: A junction boundary mismatches the germline segment, possibly from a read error. The gene calls are TRBV3-1 and TRBJ2-2; TRBD1 or TRBD2 may be the D gene (5 bases each). Germline loops: CDR1 LGHDT, CDR2 YNNKEL (reference sequence). This CDR3 has 14 amino acids. The CDR3 region is CASSQDWGTGEPFF. CDR3 in DNA: TGTGCCAGCAGCCAAGACTGGGGGACCGGGGAGCCGTTTTTT.

The table lists this clonotype with many counts. The chain carries TRBV7-9 and TRBJ2-7; 9 bases map to TRBD2. The CDR3 covers 13 residues. Trimming cost V 9 bases and J 2 bases; bases outside gene matches: 5. Germline CDR1 is SEHNR and CDR2 is FQNEAQ (reference sequence). In nucleotides, the CDR3 is TGTGCCAGTAGTAGGACTAGCGCCTACGAGCAGTACTTC. Translating it yields CASSRTSAYEQYF.

This clonotype was observed at least ten times. The rearrangement uses TRBV4-2 and TRBJ1-5, with D unclear. This CDR3 region has 16 residues. V was pared by 0 bases and J by 4 bases, with 13 bases between. Germline CDR1 is LGHNA and CDR2 is YNFKEQ. The CDR3 coding sequence is TGTGCCAGCAGCCAAGATTTTTTGGTGGGGAATCAGCCCCAGCATTTT. Translating it yields CASSQDFLVGNQPQHF.

In this sample, this clonotype turned up many times. V usage is TRBV2 and J usage is TRBJ2-3; D could derive from TRBD1 or TRBD2 (5 bases each). CDR1 is SNHLY, CDR2 FYNNEI, per germline. There are 14 residues in the CDR3. V lost 6 bases, J lost 0 bases, and 10 bases lay in between. In nucleotides, the CDR3 is TGTGCCAGCAGGAGGGGCGGGAGCACAGATACGCAGTATTTT. Its protein is CASRRGGSTDTQYF.

This clonotype has ten or more counts. V and J are TRBV6-2 or TRBV6-3 and TRBJ2-5, with a possible D match to TRBD2 (5 bases). The CDR3 has 14 amino acids. Looked up from germline, CDR1 is MNHEY and CDR2 is SVGEGT. V lost 3 bases and J lost 1, with 9 bases in between. The CDR3 loop reads CASSYREFQETQYF. CDR3 nucleotides: TGTGCCAGCAGTTATAGGGAGTTCCAAGAGACCCAGTACTTC.

This clonotype was recorded at least ten times. V gene TRBV10-3 combines with J gene TRBJ2-2; D not certain. The CDR3 runs 16 residues. The germline V gene encodes CDR1 ENHRY and CDR2 SYGVKD. V was clipped by 2 bases and J by 0 bases, with 10 bases between them. CDR3 amino acids: CAISETRRTNTGELFF. The CDR3 bases are TGTGCCATCAGTGAGACCCGGCGGACGAACACCGGGGAGCTGTTTTTT.

In its sample, this clonotype was seen many times. CDR3: CASSGGFSYNEQFF. CDR3 nucleotides: TGTGCCAGCTCGGGGGGCTTCTCCTACAATGAGCAGTTCTTC. J is TRBJ2-1 and V is TRBV6-2 or TRBV6-3, with D perhaps matching TRBD2 (7 bases). Trimming removed 8 bases from V and 0 bases from J, with 11 bases in between. Germline lookup yields CDR1 MNHEY and CDR2 SVGEGT. The length of the CDR3 is 14 residues.

The genes are TRBV19 and TRBJ2-5, with no clear D. The CDR3 consists of 15 residues. V lost 0 bases and J lost 3, with 11 bases in between. The germline gives CDR1 LNHDA, CDR2 SQIVND (reference sequence). CDR3 in amino acids: CASSIDRDSKETQYF. CDR3 coding DNA: TGTGCCAGTAGTATAGATCGCGACTCTAAAGAGACCCAGTACTTC.